The next 29 T cell receptor beta chains were all read from a single sample in a study of cytomegalovirus exposure and HLA in healthy donors. The PCR made use of 60 Vbeta and 13 Jbeta primers. Profiled with immunoSEQ multiplex PCR; TCRdb holds only in-frame clones, not every one. Among around 100,000 clones listed, around 75% were seen once. The sequenced material came from PBMCs. These TCRs come from a woman in her twenties or thirties in good health and CMV-seronegative.

The chain is built from TRBV19 and TRBJ1-2; 12 bases line up with TRBD1. Per germline, CDR1 LNHDA and CDR2 SQIVND (reference sequence). CDR3 size: 18 residues. The V segment lost 1 base and the J segment 0 bases; nucleotides outside the gene matches: 6. The CDR3 DNA reads TGTGCCAGTAGTATAGGGGGACAGGGGGCCTCAGCTAACTATGGCTACACCTTC. This encodes CASSIGGQGASANYGYTF.

The chain employs TRBV5-6 and TRBJ2-3; TRBD1 agrees at 11 bases. The CDR3 totals 16 residues. The germline V gene has CDR1 SGHDT and CDR2 YYEEEE. The trim removed 4 bases at V and 5 bases at J, leaving 9 bases unmatched. CDR3 in DNA: TGTGCCAGCAGCAGGTACACCGGGACAGGGGGAGATACGCAGTATTTT. It codes for CASSRYTGTGGDTQYF.

This clone was observed a handful of times. The chain carries TRBV11-3 and TRBJ1-1; D possibly corresponds to TRBD1 (5 bases). Germline assignment: CDR1 SGHNT and CDR2 YENEEA. The CDR3 length is 15 residues. Trimming removed 4 bases at V and 3 bases at J, with 15 bases between. CDR3 coding DNA: TGTGCCAGCAGCTCCTACTGGGGCGGAGACACTGAAGCTTTCTTT. It codes for CASSSYWGGDTEAFF.

For this clone: Additional DNA sequences in this sample encode the identical CDR3. The V gene is TRBV5-1, the J gene TRBJ1-1; TRBD1 aligns across 7 bases. The V gene end was trimmed by 2 bases and the J gene end by 1 base; junction bases not matched to a gene: 2. The CDR3 sequence is 14 residues long. Germline V CDR1 and CDR2: SGHRS, YFSETQ. The CDR3 here is CASSLGTANTEAFF. The CDR3 bases are TGCGCCAGCAGCTTAGGGACAGCGAACACTGAAGCTTTCTTT.

The chain combines TRBV19 with TRBJ2-2; TRBD1 matches at 8 bases. Germline assignment: CDR1 LNHDA and CDR2 SQIVND (reference sequence). V lost 5 bases and J lost 9; bases outside the gene matches: 2. The CDR3 extends over 12 amino acids. The CDR3 loop is CASSPGGRELFF. In DNA, the CDR3 is TGTGCCAGTAGTCCAGGGGGCCGGGAGCTGTTTTTT.

The rearrangement links TRBV13 to TRBJ2-1; 8 nucleotides line up with TRBD1. Germline V gene lookup returns CDR1 PRHDT and CDR2 FYEKMQ (reference sequence). The ends lost 4 bases at V and 7 bases at J; junction bases unmatched: 9. This CDR3 is built from 15 residues. The CDR3 loop is CASSSYRDRRNEQFF. The DNA of the CDR3 is TGTGCCAGCAGCTCCTACCGGGACAGGAGGAATGAGCAGTTCTTC.

This clone showed up just a few times. The rearrangement uses TRBV4-2 and TRBJ2-7, with D maybe TRBD2 (5 bases). V lost 0 bases to trimming and J lost 3 bases, with 15 bases between them. Germline values: CDR1 LGHNA, CDR2 YNFKEQ. The CDR3 is made up of 16 amino acids. CDR3 sequence: CASSQEYADGDYEQYF. The CDR3 coding sequence is TGTGCCAGCAGCCAAGAATACGCGGACGGGGACTACGAGCAGTACTTC.

This chain connects TRBV7-2 to TRBJ1-3; D unresolved. The germline CDR1 and CDR2 sequences are SGHTA and FQGNSA. The CDR3 spans 14 residues. Trimming took off 5 bases at V and 3 bases at J, with 11 bases between the two ends. This chain's CDR3 is CASSAVQFGNTIYF. DNA of the CDR3: TGTGCCAGCAGCGCCGTCCAGTTTGGAAACACCATATATTTT.

The V and J genes are TRBV5-1 and TRBJ1-1, with D perhaps TRBD1 (5 bases). Trimming stripped 0 bases from V and 4 bases from J, with 16 bases between. Germline loops: CDR1 SGHRS, CDR2 YFSETQ. The length of the CDR3 is 16 residues. In nucleotides, the CDR3 is TGCGCCAGCAGCTTGGGGTGGGGCAGGGAGGTCACTGAAGCTTTCTTT. Its protein product is CASSLGWGREVTEAFF. Full variable domain (rest looked up from reference TRBV5-1 and TRBJ1-1): KAGVTQTPRYLIKTRGQQVTLSCSPISGHRSVSWYQQTPGQGLQFLFEYFSETQRNKGNFPGRFSGRQFSNSRSEMNVSTLELGDSALYLCASSLGWGREVTEAFFGQGTRLTVV.

The V and J genes are TRBV9 and TRBJ2-2; D gene unclear. The V end lost 0 bases, the J end lost 1 base, and 4 bases lay between the germline ends. This CDR3 is 14 amino acids long. Germline V gene lookup returns CDR1 SGDLS and CDR2 YYNGEE. The CDR3 loop is CASSVGGNTGELFF. The DNA for the CDR3 is TGTGCCAGCAGCGTAGGCGGGAACACCGGGGAGCTGTTTTTT.

This clone was recorded a few times. The chain uses TRBV10-3 and TRBJ2-7; 10 bases match TRBD1. V gave up 4 bases and J gave up 7 bases; unmatched junction bases: 10. This CDR3 is 15 amino acids long. Germline V gene data show CDR1 as ENHRY and CDR2 as SYGVKD. CDR3 nucleotide sequence: TGTGCCATCAGTGGTAAGACAGGGGGCAAAGAAGAGCAGTACTTC. This sequence encodes CAISGKTGGKEEQYF.

The rearrangement uses TRBV4-3 and TRBJ2-5; 10 nucleotides line up with TRBD2. The CDR3 is 19 residues long. Germline loops: CDR1 LGHNA, CDR2 YSLEER. V lost 1 base and J lost 1; bases outside the gene matches: 12. CDR3 DNA: TGCGCCAGCAGCCAAGGCCAGCGGGGGGGCCCGGGGGCCCAAGAGACCCAGTACTTC. Translation: CASSQGQRGGPGAQETQYF.

The chain is built from TRBV6-5 and TRBJ1-4; the D is unclear. Germline-derived CDR1 and CDR2 are MNHEY and SVGAGI. There are 14 residues in the CDR3. V shed 0 bases and J shed 4 bases, with 6 bases lying between them. Here the CDR3 DNA reads TGTGCCAGCAGTTACTCGGGAGTTAATGAAAAACTGTTTTTT. This gives the protein CASSYSGVNEKLFF.

V and J are TRBV29-1 and TRBJ2-5; 11 bases align to TRBD2. The J call may be in error: the DNA end matches TRBJ2-7 better. Looked up from germline, CDR1 is SQVTM and CDR2 is ANQGSEA. The CDR3 is 14 residues long. The CDR3 nucleotides read TGCAGCGTGCAGGGACTAGCGGCTCCCTACGAGCAGTACTTC. Residues: CSVQGLAAPYEQYF.

CDR3 protein: CASSPSSGTYEQYF. The CDR3 DNA follows: TGCGCCAGCAGCCCCAGCTCAGGGACCTACGAGCAGTACTTC. The V gene is TRBV4-3, the J gene TRBJ2-7, with TRBD1 as a possible D gene (5 bases). Germline assignment: CDR1 LGHNA and CDR2 YSLEER. Between the trimmed V and J ends, which lost 4 bases and 2 bases, there was a span of 12 bases. The CDR3 is made up of 14 amino acids.

This clone was seen a single time. The chain uses TRBV4-3 and TRBJ2-3; D is unresolved. Trimming left V 3 bases short and J 3 bases short, with 7 bases between. The CDR3 extends over 13 amino acids. The germline CDR1 and CDR2 sequences are LGHNA and YSLEER. The CDR3 loop reads CASSQSSTDTQYF. CDR3 bases: TGCGCCAGCAGCCAGAGTTCGACAGATACGCAGTATTTT.

The chain carries TRBV7-6 and TRBJ1-6; D gene unclear. Germline-derived CDR1 and CDR2 are SGHVS and FNYEAQ. Trimming cost V 1 base and J 7 bases, with 8 bases left between them. This CDR3 contains 14 residues. The CDR3 sequence: CASSLETTNSPLHF. The CDR3 nucleotides read TGTGCCAGCAGCTTAGAGACTACGAATTCACCCCTCCACTTT. The complete variable domain, with remaining parts taken from reference TRBV7-6 and TRBJ1-6, reads GAGVSQSPRYKVTKRGQDVALRCDPISGHVSLYWYRQALGQGPEFLTYFNYEAQQDKSGLPNDRFSAERPEGSISTLTIQRTEQRDSAMYRCASSLETTNSPLHFGNGTRLTVT.

The chain is built from TRBV4-3 and TRBJ1-2; no clear D. The CDR3 length is 14 residues. Between the trimmed V and J ends, which lost 4 bases and 6 bases, there was a span of 15 bases. The germline V gene encodes CDR1 LGHNA and CDR2 YSLEER. CDR3 bases: TGCGCCAGCAGCCCCCAAGGAGGCCTAAATGGCTACACCTTC. Its translation: CASSPQGGLNGYTF.

J is TRBJ1-1 and V is TRBV29-1; D call uncertain. The V end lost 3 bases, the J end lost 6 bases, and 20 bases lay between the germline ends. This CDR3 has 15 residues. Germline V gene lookup returns CDR1 SQVTM and CDR2 ANQGSEA. CDR3 in amino acids: CSVDAGRAFASEAFF. The CDR3 DNA reads TGCAGCGTTGATGCCGGGAGGGCGTTTGCCTCTGAAGCTTTCTTT.

This clone was detected only a few times. The rearrangement uses TRBV2 and TRBJ1-5, with 7 bases identical to TRBD1. V lost 7 bases and J lost 4; bases outside the gene matches: 10. The CDR3 consists of 15 residues. In germline, CDR1 is SNHLY, CDR2 FYNNEI. In DNA, the CDR3 is TGTGCCAGCAATCTGGGACAGTCCCCAAATCAGCCCCAGCATTTT. Its translation is CASNLGQSPNQPQHF.

The chain couples TRBV10-3 to TRBJ1-1, with 11 bases aligning to TRBD1. The CDR3 is 15 residues long. J gave up 7 bases and V 2 bases, and 6 bases lay outside the gene matches. Looked up from germline, CDR1 is ENHRY and CDR2 is SYGVKD. The CDR3 region is CAISEPRGQGVEAFF. The CDR3 DNA sequence: TGTGCCATCAGTGAGCCGAGGGGACAGGGGGTTGAAGCTTTCTTT.

V is TRBV2 and J is TRBJ1-2, with 10 bases lining up with TRBD1. Germline CDR1 is SNHLY and CDR2 is FYNNEI. The trim removed 6 bases at V and 6 bases at J, leaving 4 bases unmatched. CDR3 size: 13 residues. The CDR3 reads CASSRQGADGYTF. In DNA form, the CDR3 reads TGTGCCAGCAGCCGACAGGGGGCGGATGGCTACACCTTC.

The CDR3 reads CASSLATGASSGDGYTF. CDR3 in DNA: TGTGCCAGCAGCTTAGCCACAGGGGCTAGCTCGGGTGATGGCTACACCTTC. V is TRBV7-9 and J is TRBJ1-2; 7 bases match TRBD1. CDR1 SEHNR and CDR2 FQNEAQ come from the germline V gene (reference sequence). The CDR3 consists of 17 residues. Unmatched junction bases numbered 13, after V lost 0 bases and J lost 6 bases.

The rearrangement links TRBV15 to TRBJ1-4; 7 positions match TRBD1. V was pared by 2 bases and J by 5 bases, with 5 bases of the junction left unmatched. CDR1 LNHNV and CDR2 YYDKDF come from the germline V gene (reference sequence). The CDR3 runs to 15 residues. In DNA form, the CDR3 reads TGTGCCACCAGCAGATACACAGGGGTGAATGAAAAACTGTTTTTT. Translated: CATSRYTGVNEKLFF.

V is TRBV18 and J is TRBJ1-2; D is perhaps TRBD1 (6 bases). The CDR3 covers 17 residues. In germline, CDR1 is KGHSH, CDR2 LQKENI. Trimming took 4 bases from V and 0 from J, leaving 18 bases between them. CDR3 amino acids: CASSQTRDTASNYGYTF. As DNA, the CDR3 is TGTGCCAGCTCACAAACCCGGGACACCGCTTCTAACTATGGCTACACCTTC. The complete variable domain, with remaining parts taken from reference TRBV18 and TRBJ1-2, reads NAGVMQNPRHLVRRRGQEARLRCSPMKGHSHVYWYRQLPEEGLKFMVYLQKENIIDESGMPKERFSAEFPKEGPSILRIQQVVRGDSAAYFCASSQTRDTASNYGYTFGSGTRLTVV.

The rearrangement joins TRBV7-8 to TRBJ1-4; D possibly corresponds to TRBD1 (5 bases). CDR3 length equals 15 residues. Trimming took off 0 bases at V and 4 bases at J, with 9 bases between the two ends. Per the germline V gene, CDR1 is SGHVS and CDR2 is FQNEAQ. The CDR3 region is CASSLAAGFNEKLFF. As DNA, the CDR3 is TGTGCCAGCAGCTTAGCAGCAGGGTTTAATGAAAAACTGTTTTTT.

The J gene is TRBJ1-2, the V gene TRBV19; D is ambiguous. The germline CDR1 and CDR2 sequences are LNHDA and SQIVND (reference sequence). Trimming pared 5 bases from V and 6 bases from J, leaving 16 bases between. CDR3 size: 14 residues. The CDR3 protein is CASSGFTGRDGYTF. Here the CDR3 DNA reads TGTGCCAGTAGTGGGTTCACGGGGAGGGATGGCTACACCTTC.

This clone showed up just once. V gene TRBV4-2 combines with J gene TRBJ1-6, with D perhaps matching TRBD1 (6 bases). The CDR3 is made up of 14 amino acids. V gave up 5 bases and J gave up 10 bases, with 15 bases separating them. CDR1 and CDR2 from the germline V gene are LGHNA and YNFKEQ. The CDR3 DNA reads TGTGCCAGCAGCGTACGTACAGGGAACTCACCCCTCCACTTT. It is translated as CASSVRTGNSPLHF.

This clone has only a few counts. This rearrangement joins TRBV30 to TRBJ1-2; no clear D. Between the trimmed V and J ends, which lost 2 bases and 8 bases, there was a span of 18 bases. Germline V lookup: CDR1 GTSNPN, CDR2 SVGIG (reference sequence). The CDR3 contains 14 residues. The CDR3 DNA is TGTGCCTGGAGTATGGGCCCTCACGAAAGGGGCTACACCTTC. This gives the protein CAWSMGPHERGYTF.